The 5 T cell receptor beta chains below come from one sample, sequenced in a study of CD8 T cells in ankylosing spondylitis. TCRdb analysed the 5' RACE reads with MiXCR anew, one entry per CDR3 protein. The sample lists 220,000 or so distinct CDR3 sequences; over 9.5% were seen once. The sequencing sample was made of blood, either unsorted or a sorted T cell fraction (not recorded which). Source of these receptors: a male donor with ankylosing spondylitis or in good health (not recorded which).

This clonotype appeared many times. V gene TRBV5-1 combines with J gene TRBJ2-1; possible D gene TRBD2, 6 bases. Trimming cost V 3 bases and J 5 bases, with 21 bases left between them. CDR1 and CDR2 from the germline V gene are SGHRS and YFSETQ. The CDR3 runs to 17 residues. This CDR3 reads CASSYTNSPGLNNEQFF. The CDR3 DNA is TGCGCCAGCAGCTACACAAATTCTCCGGGACTCAACAATGAGCAGTTCTTC.

The V gene is TRBV29-1, the J gene TRBJ2-3; D ambiguous. Trimming left V 5 bases short and J 1 base short, with 10 bases between. CDR1 and CDR2 (germline): SQVTM, ANQGSEA. CDR3 length: 13 residues. This chain's CDR3 is CSVKKSGTDTQYF. The CDR3 nucleotides read TGCAGCGTTAAGAAATCAGGCACAGATACGCAGTATTTT.

The chain combines TRBV12-5 with TRBJ2-1; 12 nucleotides line up with TRBD2. The CDR3 is 19 residues long. The germline V gene encodes CDR1 LGHNT and CDR2 FRNRAP. The ends lost 3 bases at V and 0 bases at J; junction bases unmatched: 9. CDR3 residues: CASGFLTSGGPSSYNEQFF. CDR3 sequence (DNA): TGTGCTAGTGGTTTCTTGACTAGCGGGGGACCCAGCTCCTACAATGAGCAGTTCTTC.

This clonotype was counted at least ten times. The chain links TRBV7-9 to TRBJ2-7, with TRBD1 matching over 8 bases. The ends lost 5 bases at V and 2 bases at J; junction bases unmatched: 8. The CDR3 is 15 amino acids. Per germline, CDR1 SEHNR and CDR2 FQNEAQ (reference sequence). The CDR3 region is CASSPYRDRPYEQYF. The DNA for the CDR3 is TGTGCCAGCAGCCCATACCGGGACAGGCCCTACGAGCAGTACTTC.

This clonotype showed up just a few times. The chain uses TRBV11-1 and TRBJ2-7; D call uncertain. Trimming removed 8 bases at V and 3 bases at J, with 20 bases between. Germline loops: CDR1 SGHAT, CDR2 FQDESV (reference sequence). CDR3 length: 15 amino acids. CDR3 loop: CASSLLIGTDYEQYF. Here the CDR3 DNA reads TGTGCCAGCTCCCTCTTGATCGGCACCGACTACGAGCAGTACTTC.